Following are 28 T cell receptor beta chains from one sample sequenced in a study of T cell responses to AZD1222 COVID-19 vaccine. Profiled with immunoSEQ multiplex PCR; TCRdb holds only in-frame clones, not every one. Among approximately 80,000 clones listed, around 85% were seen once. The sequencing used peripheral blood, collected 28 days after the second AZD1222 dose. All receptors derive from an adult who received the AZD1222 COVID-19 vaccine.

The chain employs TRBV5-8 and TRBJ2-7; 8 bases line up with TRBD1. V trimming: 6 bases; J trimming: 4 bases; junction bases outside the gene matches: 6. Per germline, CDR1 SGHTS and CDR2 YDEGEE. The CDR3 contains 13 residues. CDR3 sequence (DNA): TGTGCCAGCAACCCGGGACAGGCGTACGAGCAGTACTTC. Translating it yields CASNPGQAYEQYF.

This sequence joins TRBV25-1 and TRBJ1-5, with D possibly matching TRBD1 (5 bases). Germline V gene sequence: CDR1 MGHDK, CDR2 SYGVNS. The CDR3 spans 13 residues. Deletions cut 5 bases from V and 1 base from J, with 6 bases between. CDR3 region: CASSRGSNQPQHF. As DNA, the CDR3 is TGTGCCAGCAGTCGGGGGAGCAATCAGCCCCAGCATTTT.

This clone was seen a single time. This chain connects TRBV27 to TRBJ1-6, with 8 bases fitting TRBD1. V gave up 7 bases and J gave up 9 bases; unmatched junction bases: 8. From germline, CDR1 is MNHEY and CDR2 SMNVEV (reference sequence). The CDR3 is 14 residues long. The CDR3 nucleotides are TGTGCCAGCACCCTCGGACAGGGAGGTTCACCCCTCCACTTT. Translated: CASTLGQGGSPLHF.

The CDR3 DNA follows: TGTGCCAGCAGTTTACTCGGGGGGGGAGAGACCCAGTACTTC. This sequence encodes CASSLLGGGETQYF. The V gene is TRBV28, the J gene TRBJ2-5, with 8 bases lining up with TRBD2. Germline V gives CDR1 MDHEN, CDR2 SYDVKM. This CDR3 comprises 14 residues. The ends lost 2 bases at V and 4 bases at J; junction bases unmatched: 3.

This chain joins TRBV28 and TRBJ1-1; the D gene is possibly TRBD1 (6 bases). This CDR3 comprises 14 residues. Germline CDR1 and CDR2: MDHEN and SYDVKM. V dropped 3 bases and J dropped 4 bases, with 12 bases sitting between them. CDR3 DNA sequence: TGTGCCAGCAGTTTCCCCCCCAGGGGCACTGAAGCTTTCTTT. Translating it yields CASSFPPRGTEAFF.

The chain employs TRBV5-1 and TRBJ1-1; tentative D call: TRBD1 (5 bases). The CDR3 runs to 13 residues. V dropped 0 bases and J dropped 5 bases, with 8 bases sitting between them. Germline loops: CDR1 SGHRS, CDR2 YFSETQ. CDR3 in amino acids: CASSLAKGTEAFF. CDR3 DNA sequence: TGCGCCAGCAGCTTGGCCAAGGGGACTGAAGCTTTCTTT.

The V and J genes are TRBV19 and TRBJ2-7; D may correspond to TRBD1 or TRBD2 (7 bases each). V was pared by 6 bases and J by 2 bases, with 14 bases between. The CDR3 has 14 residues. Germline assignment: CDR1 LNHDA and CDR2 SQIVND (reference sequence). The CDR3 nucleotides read TGTGCCAGTAGAAGGGGAGGGGGCCCCTACGAGCAGTACTTC. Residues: CASRRGGGPYEQYF.

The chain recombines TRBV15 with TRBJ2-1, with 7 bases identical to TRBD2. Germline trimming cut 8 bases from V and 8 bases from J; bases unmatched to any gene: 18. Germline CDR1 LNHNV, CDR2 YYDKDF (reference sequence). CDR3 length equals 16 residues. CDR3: CATVEGRGSSMDEQFF. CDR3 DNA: TGTGCCACCGTCGAAGGGAGGGGTTCTAGCATGGATGAGCAGTTCTTC. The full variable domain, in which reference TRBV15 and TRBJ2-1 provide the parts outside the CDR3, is DAMVIQNPRYQVTQFGKPVTLSCSQTLNHNVMYWYQQKSSQAPKLLFHYYDKDFNNEADTPDNFQSRRPNTSFCFLDIRSPGLGDTAMYLCATVEGRGSSMDEQFFGPGTRLTVL.

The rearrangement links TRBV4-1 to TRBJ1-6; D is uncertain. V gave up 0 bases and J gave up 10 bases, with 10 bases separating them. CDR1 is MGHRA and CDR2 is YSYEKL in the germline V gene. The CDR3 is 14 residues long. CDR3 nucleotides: TGCGCCAGCAGCCAAGATAGAATGGCCTCACCCCTCCACTTT. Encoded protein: CASSQDRMASPLHF.

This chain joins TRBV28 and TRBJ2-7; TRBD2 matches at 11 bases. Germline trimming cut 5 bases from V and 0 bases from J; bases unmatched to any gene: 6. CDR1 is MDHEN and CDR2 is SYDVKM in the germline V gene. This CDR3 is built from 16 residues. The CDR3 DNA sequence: TGTGCCAGCAGTCGCGGACTAGCGGGCGCCTCCTACGAGCAGTACTTC. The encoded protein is CASSRGLAGASYEQYF.

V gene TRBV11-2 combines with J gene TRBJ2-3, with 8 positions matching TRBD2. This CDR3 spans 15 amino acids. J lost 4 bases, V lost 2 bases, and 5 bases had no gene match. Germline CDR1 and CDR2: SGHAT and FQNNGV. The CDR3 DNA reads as TGTGCCAGCAGCTTAAACGGGGGGGCCGCAGATACGCAGTATTTT. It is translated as CASSLNGGAADTQYF.

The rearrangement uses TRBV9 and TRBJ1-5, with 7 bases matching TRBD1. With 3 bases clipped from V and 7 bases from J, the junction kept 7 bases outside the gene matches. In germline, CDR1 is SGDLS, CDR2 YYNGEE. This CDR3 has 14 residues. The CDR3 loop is CASSAQGRGQPQHF. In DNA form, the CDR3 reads TGTGCCAGCAGCGCACAGGGGAGAGGACAGCCCCAGCATTTT.

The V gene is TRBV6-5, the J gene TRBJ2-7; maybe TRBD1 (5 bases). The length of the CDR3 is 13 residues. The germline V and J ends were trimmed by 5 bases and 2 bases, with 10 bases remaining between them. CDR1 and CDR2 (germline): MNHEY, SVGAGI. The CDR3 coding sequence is TGTGCCAGCAGTCGGACAAGTACCTACGAGCAGTACTTC. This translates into CASSRTSTYEQYF.

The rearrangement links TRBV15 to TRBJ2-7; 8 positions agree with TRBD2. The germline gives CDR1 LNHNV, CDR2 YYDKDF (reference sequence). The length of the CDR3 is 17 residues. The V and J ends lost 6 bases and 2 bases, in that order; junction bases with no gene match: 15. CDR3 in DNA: TGTGCCACCAGGCATATTCCGGGACTAGGGACCCCCTACGAGCAGTACTTC. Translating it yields CATRHIPGLGTPYEQYF.

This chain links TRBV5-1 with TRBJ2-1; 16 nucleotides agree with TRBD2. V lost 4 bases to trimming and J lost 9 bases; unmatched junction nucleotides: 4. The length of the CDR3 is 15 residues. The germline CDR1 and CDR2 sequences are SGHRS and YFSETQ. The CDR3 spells CASSTGTSGRGEQFF. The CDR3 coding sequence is TGCGCCAGCAGCACCGGGACTAGCGGGAGGGGTGAGCAGTTCTTC.

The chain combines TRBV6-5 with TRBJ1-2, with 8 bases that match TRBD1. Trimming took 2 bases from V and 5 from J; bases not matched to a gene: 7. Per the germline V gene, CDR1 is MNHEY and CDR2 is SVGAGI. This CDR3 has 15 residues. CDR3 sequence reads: CASSYVDRVRYGYTF. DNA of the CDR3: TGTGCCAGCAGTTACGTGGACAGGGTCCGGTATGGCTACACCTTC.

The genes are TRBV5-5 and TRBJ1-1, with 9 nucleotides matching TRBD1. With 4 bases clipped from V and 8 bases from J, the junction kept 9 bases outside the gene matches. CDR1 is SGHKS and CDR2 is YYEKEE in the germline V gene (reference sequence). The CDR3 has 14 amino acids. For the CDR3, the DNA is TGTGCCAGCAGCCGCCGGGACAGGGATGACGAAGCTTTCTTT. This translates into CASSRRDRDDEAFF.

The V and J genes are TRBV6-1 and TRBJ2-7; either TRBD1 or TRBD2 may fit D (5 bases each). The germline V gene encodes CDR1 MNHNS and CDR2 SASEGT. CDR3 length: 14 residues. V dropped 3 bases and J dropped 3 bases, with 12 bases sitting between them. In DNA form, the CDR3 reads TGTGCCAGCAGTGACGGCTGGGGGTTCTACGAGCAGTACTTC. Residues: CASSDGWGFYEQYF.

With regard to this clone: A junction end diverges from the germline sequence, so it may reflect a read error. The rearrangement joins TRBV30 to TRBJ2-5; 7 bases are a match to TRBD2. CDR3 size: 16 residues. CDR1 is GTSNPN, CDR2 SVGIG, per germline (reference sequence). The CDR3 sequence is CVWSRSSGTSGETQYF. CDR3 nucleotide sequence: TGTGTCTGGAGTCGGTCCAGCGGGACGAGCGGAGAGACCCAGTACTTC.

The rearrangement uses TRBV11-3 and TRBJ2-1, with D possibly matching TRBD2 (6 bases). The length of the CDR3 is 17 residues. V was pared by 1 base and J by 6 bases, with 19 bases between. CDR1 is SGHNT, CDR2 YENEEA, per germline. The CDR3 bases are TGTGCCAGCAGCTTAGGGACTGGAGGGTTCGATGGCAATGAGCAGTTCTTC. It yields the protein CASSLGTGGFDGNEQFF.

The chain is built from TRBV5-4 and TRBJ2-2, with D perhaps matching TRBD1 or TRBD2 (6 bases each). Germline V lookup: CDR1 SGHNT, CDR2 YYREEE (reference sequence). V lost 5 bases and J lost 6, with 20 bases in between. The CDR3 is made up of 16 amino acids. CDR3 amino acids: CASSRGRGVGSGELFF. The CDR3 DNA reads TGTGCCAGCAGTCGGGGGCGCGGGGTCGGGTCCGGGGAGCTGTTTTTT.

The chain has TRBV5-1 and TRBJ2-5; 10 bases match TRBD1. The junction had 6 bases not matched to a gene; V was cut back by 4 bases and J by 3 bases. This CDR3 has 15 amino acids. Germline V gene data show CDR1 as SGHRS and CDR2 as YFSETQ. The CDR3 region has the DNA TGCGCCAGCAGCCCGGCCGGGACAGGGGAAGAGACCCAGTACTTC. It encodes CASSPAGTGEETQYF.

CDR3 coding DNA: TGTGCCAGCAGACAGGTCTACGAGCAGTACTTC. Translating gives CASRQVYEQYF. The rearrangement joins TRBV28 to TRBJ2-7, with a tentative D call TRBD1 (5 bases). The CDR3 totals 11 residues. CDR1 is MDHEN and CDR2 is SYDVKM in the germline V gene. Trimming took off 6 bases at V and 3 bases at J, with 6 bases between the two ends.

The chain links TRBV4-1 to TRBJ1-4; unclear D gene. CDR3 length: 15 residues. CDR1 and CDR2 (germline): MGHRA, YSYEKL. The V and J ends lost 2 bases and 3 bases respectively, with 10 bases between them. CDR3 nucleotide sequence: TGCGCCAGCAGCCAATTGTTTGTAGCTAATGAAAAACTGTTTTTT. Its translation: CASSQLFVANEKLFF.

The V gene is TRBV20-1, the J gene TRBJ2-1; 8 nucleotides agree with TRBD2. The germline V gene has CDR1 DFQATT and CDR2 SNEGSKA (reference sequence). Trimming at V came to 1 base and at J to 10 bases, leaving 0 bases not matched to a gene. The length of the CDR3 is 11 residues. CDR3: CSARGGREQFF. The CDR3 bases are TGCAGTGCTAGAGGCGGGAGGGAGCAGTTCTTC.

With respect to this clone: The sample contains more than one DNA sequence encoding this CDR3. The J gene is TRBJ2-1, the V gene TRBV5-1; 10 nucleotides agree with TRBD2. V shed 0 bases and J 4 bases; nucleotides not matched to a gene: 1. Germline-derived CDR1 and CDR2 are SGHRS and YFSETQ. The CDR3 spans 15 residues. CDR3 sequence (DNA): TGCGCCAGCAGCTTGGGACTAGCGGGTTACAATGAGCAGTTCTTC. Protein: CASSLGLAGYNEQFF.

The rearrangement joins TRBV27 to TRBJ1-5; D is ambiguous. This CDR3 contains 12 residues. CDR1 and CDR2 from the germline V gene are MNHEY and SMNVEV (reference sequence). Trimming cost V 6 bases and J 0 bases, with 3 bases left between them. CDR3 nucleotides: TGTGCCAGCAGGCTTAGCAATCAGCCCCAGCATTTT. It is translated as CASRLSNQPQHF.

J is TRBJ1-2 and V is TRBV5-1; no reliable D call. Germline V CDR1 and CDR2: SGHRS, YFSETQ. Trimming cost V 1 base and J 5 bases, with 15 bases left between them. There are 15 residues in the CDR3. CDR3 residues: CASSLQYQEGYGYTF. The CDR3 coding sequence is TGCGCCAGCAGCTTGCAGTACCAAGAAGGGTATGGCTACACCTTC. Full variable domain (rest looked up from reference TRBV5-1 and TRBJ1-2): KAGVTQTPRYLIKTRGQQVTLSCSPISGHRSVSWYQQTPGQGLQFLFEYFSETQRNKGNFPGRFSGRQFSNSRSEMNVSTLELGDSALYLCASSLQYQEGYGYTFGSGTRLTVV.